The T cell receptor (beta chain) under discussion was sequenced for a study of human T cells and chemical hapten exposure. Findings and limits, study-wide: The presence of alopecia in the donors means their immune response may differ from healthy people's.

Germline values: CDR1 SGHRS, CDR2 YFSETQ. There are 14 residues in the CDR3. The V gene lost 5 bases and the J gene lost 5 bases, with 17 bases spanning the gap. TCRdb ran MiXCR on the RACE reads and lists one entry per CDR3 protein. The profile covers some 200,000 distinct CDR3 sequences, with about a fifth appearing a single time and approximately 6.7% taken by the ten largest. Sample time point: patch test 1, 2 weeks after DPC sensitization. This sample's treatment: therapeutic diphenylcyclopropenone sensitization with weekly scalp DPC. There are a few counts of this clonotype. The antigen is unknown.

The sequence came from a woman aged 50 to 60 with alopecia areata. Some clones in this sample may be carry-over from other donors' samples. V usage is TRBV5-1 and J usage is TRBJ2-7, with D unresolved. The specimen was whole blood, collected in connection with sensitization to the hapten diphenylcyclopropenone (DPC). CDR3 amino acids: CASSGLLTPNEQYF. CDR3 DNA: TGCGCCAGCAGTGGTCTCCTAACCCCCAACGAGCAGTACTTC.